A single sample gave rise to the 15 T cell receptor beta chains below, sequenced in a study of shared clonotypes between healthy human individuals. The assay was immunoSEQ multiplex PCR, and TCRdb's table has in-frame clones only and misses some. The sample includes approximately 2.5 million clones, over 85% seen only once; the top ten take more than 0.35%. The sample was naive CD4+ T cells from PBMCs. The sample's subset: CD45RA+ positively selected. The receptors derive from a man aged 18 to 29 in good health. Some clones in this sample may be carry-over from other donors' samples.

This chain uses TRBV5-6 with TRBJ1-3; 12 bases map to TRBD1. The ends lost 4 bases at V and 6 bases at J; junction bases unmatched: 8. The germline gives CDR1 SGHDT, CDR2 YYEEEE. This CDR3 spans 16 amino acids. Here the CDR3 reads CASSPLGQGAENTIYF. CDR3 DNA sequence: TGTGCCAGCAGCCCATTGGGACAGGGGGCTGAAAACACCATATATTTT.

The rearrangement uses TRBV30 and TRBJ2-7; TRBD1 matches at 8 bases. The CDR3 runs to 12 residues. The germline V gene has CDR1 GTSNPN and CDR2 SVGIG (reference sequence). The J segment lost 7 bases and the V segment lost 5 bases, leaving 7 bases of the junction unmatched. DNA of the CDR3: TGTGCCTGGGAAAGACAGGGGAAAGAGCAGTACTTC. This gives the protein CAWERQGKEQYF.

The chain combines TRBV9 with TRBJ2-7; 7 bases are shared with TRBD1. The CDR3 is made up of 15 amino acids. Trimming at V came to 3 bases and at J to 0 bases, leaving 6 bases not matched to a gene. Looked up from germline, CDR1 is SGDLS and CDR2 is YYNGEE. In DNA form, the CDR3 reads TGTGCCAGCAGCGCGGGACAGTTGAGCTCCTACGAGCAGTACTTC. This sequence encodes CASSAGQLSSYEQYF.

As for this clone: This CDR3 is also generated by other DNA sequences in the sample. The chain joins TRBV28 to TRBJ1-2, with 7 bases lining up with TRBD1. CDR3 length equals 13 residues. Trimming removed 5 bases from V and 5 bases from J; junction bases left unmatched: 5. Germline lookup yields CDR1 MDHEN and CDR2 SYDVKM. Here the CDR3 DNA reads TGTGCCAGCAGTACCGGGACAGCTTATGGCTACACCTTC. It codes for CASSTGTAYGYTF.

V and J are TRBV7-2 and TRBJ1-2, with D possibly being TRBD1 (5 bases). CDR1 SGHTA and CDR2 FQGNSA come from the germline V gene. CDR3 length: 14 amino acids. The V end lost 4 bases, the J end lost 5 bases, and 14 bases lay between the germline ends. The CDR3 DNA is TGTGCCAGCAGCTCCGTCGGGACGCCGTATGGCTACACCTTC. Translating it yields CASSSVGTPYGYTF.

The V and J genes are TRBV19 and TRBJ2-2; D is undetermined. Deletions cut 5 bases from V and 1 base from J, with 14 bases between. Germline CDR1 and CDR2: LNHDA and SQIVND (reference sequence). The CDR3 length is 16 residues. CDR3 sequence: CASSPRRPGNTGELFF. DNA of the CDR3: TGTGCCAGTAGTCCAAGACGCCCAGGGAACACCGGGGAGCTGTTTTTT.

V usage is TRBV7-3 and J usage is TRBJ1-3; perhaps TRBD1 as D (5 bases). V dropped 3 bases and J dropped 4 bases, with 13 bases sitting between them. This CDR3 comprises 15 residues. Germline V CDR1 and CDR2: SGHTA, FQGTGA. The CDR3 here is CASSFTGDFGNTIYF. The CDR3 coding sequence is TGTGCCAGCAGCTTTACAGGAGATTTCGGAAACACCATATATTTT. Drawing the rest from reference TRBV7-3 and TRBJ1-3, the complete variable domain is GAGVSQTPSNKVTEKGKYVELRCDPISGHTALYWYRQSLGQGPEFLIYFQGTGAADDSGLPNDRFFAVRPEGSVSTLKIQRTERGDSAVYLCASSFTGDFGNTIYFGEGSWLTVV.

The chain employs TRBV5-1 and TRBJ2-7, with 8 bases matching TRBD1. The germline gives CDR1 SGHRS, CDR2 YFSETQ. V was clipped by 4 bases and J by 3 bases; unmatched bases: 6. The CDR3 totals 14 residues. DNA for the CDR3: TGCGCCAGCAGCGCCGGGACAGGCCGCTACGAGCAGTACTTC. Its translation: CASSAGTGRYEQYF.

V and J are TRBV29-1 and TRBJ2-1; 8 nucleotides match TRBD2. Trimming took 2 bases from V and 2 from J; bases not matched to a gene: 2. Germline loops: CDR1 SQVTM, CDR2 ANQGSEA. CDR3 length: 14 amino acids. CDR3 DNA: TGCAGCGTTGAACGGGGACTAGCCTACAATGAGCAGTTCTTC. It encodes CSVERGLAYNEQFF.

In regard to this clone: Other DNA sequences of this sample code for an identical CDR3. The CDR3 loop reads CASSLGQGSGNTIYF. CDR3 nucleotides: TGTGCCAGCAGTTTAGGCCAGGGCTCTGGAAACACCATATATTTT. V usage is TRBV28 and J usage is TRBJ1-3; TRBD1 is a possible D gene (5 bases). From germline, CDR1 is MDHEN and CDR2 SYDVKM. With 2 bases removed from V and 0 bases from J, the gap between germline ends came to 8 bases. The CDR3 loop spans 15 amino acids.

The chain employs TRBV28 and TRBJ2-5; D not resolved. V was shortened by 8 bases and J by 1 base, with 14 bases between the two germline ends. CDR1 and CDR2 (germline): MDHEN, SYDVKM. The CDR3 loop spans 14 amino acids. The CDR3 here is CASSSPGFQETQYF. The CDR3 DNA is TGTGCCAGCTCCTCTCCCGGATTCCAAGAGACCCAGTACTTC.

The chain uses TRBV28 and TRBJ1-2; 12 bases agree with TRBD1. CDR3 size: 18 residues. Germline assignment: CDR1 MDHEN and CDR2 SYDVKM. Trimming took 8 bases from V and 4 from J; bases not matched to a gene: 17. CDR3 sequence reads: CASDFVPGQGASTYGYTF. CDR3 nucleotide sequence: TGTGCCAGCGATTTTGTGCCGGGACAGGGGGCTTCGACCTATGGCTACACCTTC.

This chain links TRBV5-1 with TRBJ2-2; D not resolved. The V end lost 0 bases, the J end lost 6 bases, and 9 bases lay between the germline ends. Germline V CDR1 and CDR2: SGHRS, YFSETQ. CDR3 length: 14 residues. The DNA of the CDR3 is TGCGCCAGCAGCTTGGACCCTAGTGCCGGGGAGCTGTTTTTT. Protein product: CASSLDPSAGELFF. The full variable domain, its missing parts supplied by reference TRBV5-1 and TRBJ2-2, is KAGVTQTPRYLIKTRGQQVTLSCSPISGHRSVSWYQQTPGQGLQFLFEYFSETQRNKGNFPGRFSGRQFSNSRSEMNVSTLELGDSALYLCASSLDPSAGELFFGEGSRLTVL.

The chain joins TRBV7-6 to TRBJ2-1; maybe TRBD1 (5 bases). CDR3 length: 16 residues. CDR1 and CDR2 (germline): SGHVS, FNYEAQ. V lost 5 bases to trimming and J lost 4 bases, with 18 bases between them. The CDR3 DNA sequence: TGTGCCAGCAGCCTTATTACAGGCCTCGGGTACAATGAGCAGTTCTTC. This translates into CASSLITGLGYNEQFF.

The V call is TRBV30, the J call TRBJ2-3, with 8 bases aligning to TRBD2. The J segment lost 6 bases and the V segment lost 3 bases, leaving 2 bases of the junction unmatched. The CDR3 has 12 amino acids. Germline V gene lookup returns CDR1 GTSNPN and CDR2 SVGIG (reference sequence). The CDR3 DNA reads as TGTGCCTGGAGAGCGGGAGCGGATACGCAGTATTTT. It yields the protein CAWRAGADTQYF. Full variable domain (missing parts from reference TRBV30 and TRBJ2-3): SQTIHQWPATLVQPVGSPLSLECTVEGTSNPNLYWYRQAAGRGLQLLFYSVGIGQISSEVPQNLSASRPQDRQFILSSKKLLLSDSGFYLCAWRAGADTQYFGPGTRLTVL.